Given below is one TCR beta chain in context. The source of the sample is a study of CDR3 diversity in severe acne. In TCRdb, the PCR reads were re-called with MiXCR into one record per CDR3 protein. In the table there are around 94,000 distinct CDR3 sequences, roughly half of which are singletons. The CDR3 spans 16 residues. Germline V gene sequence: CDR1 ENHRY, CDR2 SYGVKD. V dropped 0 bases and J dropped 2 bases, with 13 bases sitting between them. The V call is TRBV10-3, the J call TRBJ2-5; no firm D call. The sample comprised blood. This clonotype was obtained from a male donor with acne. CDR3 nucleotides: TGTGCCATCAGTGAGTCGTCGGTACGGCCGCAAGAGACCCAGTACTTC. Residues: CAISESSVRPQETQYF.